Listed below are T cell receptor beta chains from one sample, sequenced in a study of Graves' ophthalmopathy and Graves' hyperthyroidism. TCRdb reprocessed the multiplex PCR reads via MiXCR and lists one record per CDR3 protein. The data hold 600,000 to 950,000 distinct CDR3 sequences, with 40% observed a single time. Source material: peripheral blood. The receptors come from an adult man with Graves' ophthalmopathy. The CDR3 runs from the conserved cysteine through the conserved F or W. Each record gives: clone size, D gene, V gene, J gene, CDR3 length, CDR3 DNA, CDR3 protein. The D gene is left open where the match is weak. Rows may omit the clone size; those that give it use once, few, many or a size class.

NA	TRBD1	TRBV24-1	TRBJ2-2	17	TGTGCCACCAGTGACCCAGGGACAGCTACGGCCACCGGGGAGCTGTTTTTT	CATSDPGTATATGELFF
NA	NA	TRBV29-1	TRBJ2-5	14	TGCAGCGTTGAAGATTTGGCAGACCAAGAGACCCAGTACTTC	CSVEDLADQETQYF
NA	TRBD2	TRBV10-3	TRBJ2-3	14	TGTGCCATCAGGAGCGGGGTTAGCACAGATACGCAGTATTTT	CAIRSGVSTDTQYF
many	NA	TRBV7-9	TRBJ2-6	18	TGTGCCAGCAGCTTAGCCCCGGGACGTAACTCTGGGGCCAACGTCCTGACTTTC	CASSLAPGRNSGANVLTF
NA	NA	TRBV10-3	TRBJ1-2	11	TGTGCCAGCGAACGACAGTATGGCTACACCTTC	CASERQYGYTF
few	NA	TRBV7-9	TRBJ2-7	11	TGTGCCAGCAGGTCAGGGGACGAGCAGTACTTC	CASRSGDEQYF
few	TRBD2	TRBV20-1	TRBJ2-2	15	TGCAGTGCTCCACGAAGCGGGGGCGAAACCGGGGAGCTGTTTTTT	CSAPRSGGETGELFF
NA	NA	TRBV5-1	TRBJ1-2	13	TGTGCCAGCAGACCCACCGAGACCTATGGCTACACCTTC	CASRPTETYGYTF
few	NA	TRBV5-6	TRBJ2-5	15	TGTGCCAGCAGCTTGGGAGGCAGGGGAAGAGAGACCCAGTACTTC	CASSLGGRGRETQYF
NA	NA	TRBV10-3	TRBJ1-4	13	TGTGCTACACGGGCGGGCGTTGATGAAAAACTGTTTTTT	CATRAGVDEKLFF
many	NA	TRBV7-9	TRBJ2-6	14	TGTGCCAGCAGCCAAGGGACTGGGGCCAACGTCCTGACTTTC	CASSQGTGANVLTF
NA	NA	TRBV4-3	TRBJ2-7	14	TGCGCCAGCAGCCAAGACGTCGGGATCGGCGAGCAGTACTTC	CASSQDVGIGEQYF
once	NA	TRBV7-9	TRBJ2-2	13	TGTGCCAGCAGCCCCGAAGATACCCGGGAGCTGTTTTTT	CASSPEDTRELFF
NA	TRBD2	TRBV7-9	TRBJ2-2	15	TGTGCCAGCAGCACTAGCGGGATTCGCACCGGGGAGCTGTTTTTT	CASSTSGIRTGELFF
NA	TRBD1	TRBV5-1	TRBJ2-6	17	TGCGCCAGCAGCCGGGACAGGGGGCCCTCTGGGGCCAACGTCCTGACTTTC	CASSRDRGPSGANVLTF
few	TRBD1	TRBV7-2	TRBJ1-1	20	TGTGCCAGCAGCTCCCGCGCACGGTGGGGGACAGGGGATAGGAACACTGAAGCTTTCTTT	CASSSRARWGTGDRNTEAFF
few	NA	TRBV19	TRBJ1-1	14	TGTGCCAGTAGGCCCGGTGAGGGTTACACTGAAGCTTTCTTT	CASRPGEGYTEAFF
few	NA	TRBV12-3/TRBV12-4	TRBJ2-5	13	TGTGCCAGCACCTCGCCTCCCCAAGAGACCCAGTACTTC	CASTSPPQETQYF
few	NA	TRBV2	TRBJ1-4	14	TGTGCCAGCAGAACCGGGACACAGAATGAAAAACTGTTTTTT	CASRTGTQNEKLFF
many	NA	TRBV29-1	TRBJ1-2	11	TGCAGCGTTGAAACAGGCTATGGCTACACCTTC	CSVETGYGYTF
few	NA	TRBV24-1	TRBJ1-2	13	TGTGCCTGGAGTATACAGGGTGACTATGGCTACACCTTC	CAWSIQGDYGYTF
NA	TRBD1	TRBV15	TRBJ2-7	14	TGTGCCAGCAGCCGTGGGACAGTTCAATACGAGCAGTACTTC	CASSRGTVQYEQYF
few	NA	TRBV9	TRBJ2-7	17	TGTGCCAGCAGCGTAGGGTTGGGGAGTGGGGTCTCCTACGAGCAGTACTTC	CASSVGLGSGVSYEQYF
NA	TRBD1	TRBV11-2	TRBJ2-5	17	TGTGCCAGCAGCGCCCGAATGGGGACAGCGAATTCAGAGACCCAGTACTTC	CASSARMGTANSETQYF
many	NA	TRBV7-9	TRBJ1-4	12	TGTGCCAGCAGCTTAGCCTCTCGGAAACTGTTTTTT	CASSLASRKLFF
NA	NA	TRBV7-9	TRBJ1-3	17	TGTGCCAGCAGCCAAGTGGGAAGGCAGAGCTCTGGAAACACCATATATTTT	CASSQVGRQSSGNTIYF
NA	NA	TRBV4-1	TRBJ2-7	13	TGCGCCAGCAGCCTGCGGAGGGGAGCCGAGCAGTACTTC	CASSLRRGAEQYF